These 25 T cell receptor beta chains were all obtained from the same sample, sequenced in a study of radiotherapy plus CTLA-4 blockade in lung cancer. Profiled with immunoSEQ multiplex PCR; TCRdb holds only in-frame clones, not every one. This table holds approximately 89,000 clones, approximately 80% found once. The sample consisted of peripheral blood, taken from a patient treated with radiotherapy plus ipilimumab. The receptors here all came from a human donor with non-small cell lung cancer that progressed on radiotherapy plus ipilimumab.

The CDR3 spells CASSSPGQNNEQFF. The CDR3 coding sequence is TGTGCCAGCAGCTCCCCGGGGCAAAACAATGAGCAGTTCTTC. This chain connects TRBV11-3 to TRBJ2-1; D tentatively reads TRBD1 or TRBD2 (5 bases each). V was shortened by 4 bases and J by 5 bases, with 12 bases between the two germline ends. The germline V gene has CDR1 SGHNT and CDR2 YENEEA. This CDR3 comprises 14 residues.

CDR3 nucleotide sequence: TGTGCCAGCAGCTGGGGCCCAGGGGTCACTGAAGCTTTCTTT. This translates into CASSWGPGVTEAFF. The rearrangement uses TRBV5-6 and TRBJ1-1; weak D call: TRBD1 (6 bases). V lost 3 bases and J lost 4, with 13 bases in between. The germline V gene encodes CDR1 SGHDT and CDR2 YYEEEE. CDR3 length equals 14 residues. The whole variable domain, filled in from reference TRBV5-6 and TRBJ1-1, reads DAGVTQSPTHLIKTRGQQVTLRCSPKSGHDTVSWYQQALGQGPQFIFQYYEEEERQRGNFPDRFSGHQFPNYSSELNVNALLLGDSALYLCASSWGPGVTEAFFGQGTRLTVV.

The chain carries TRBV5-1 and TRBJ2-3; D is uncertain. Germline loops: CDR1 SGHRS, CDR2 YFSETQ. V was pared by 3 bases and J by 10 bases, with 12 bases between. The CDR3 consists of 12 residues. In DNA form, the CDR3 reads TGCGCCAGCAGCTCGGGCCGGACCCCGCAGTATTTT. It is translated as CASSSGRTPQYF.

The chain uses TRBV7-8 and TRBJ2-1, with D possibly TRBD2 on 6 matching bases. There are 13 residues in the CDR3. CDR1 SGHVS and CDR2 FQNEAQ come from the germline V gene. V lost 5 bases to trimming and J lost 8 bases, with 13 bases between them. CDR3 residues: CASSPGSFYEQFF. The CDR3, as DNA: TGTGCCAGCAGCCCCGGGAGTTTCTATGAGCAGTTCTTC.

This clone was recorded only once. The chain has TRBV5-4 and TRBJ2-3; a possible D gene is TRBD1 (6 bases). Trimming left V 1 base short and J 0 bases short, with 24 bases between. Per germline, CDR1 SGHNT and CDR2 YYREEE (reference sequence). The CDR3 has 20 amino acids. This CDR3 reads CASSLIGRGVLSGSTDTQYF. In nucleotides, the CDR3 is TGTGCCAGCAGCTTGATTGGCAGGGGTGTTTTAAGTGGGAGCACAGATACGCAGTATTTT. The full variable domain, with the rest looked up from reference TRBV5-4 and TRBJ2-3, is ETGVTQSPTHLIKTRGQQVTLRCSSQSGHNTVSWYQQALGQGPQFIFQYYREEENGRGNFPPRFSGLQFPNYSSELNVNALELDDSALYLCASSLIGRGVLSGSTDTQYFGPGTRLTVL.

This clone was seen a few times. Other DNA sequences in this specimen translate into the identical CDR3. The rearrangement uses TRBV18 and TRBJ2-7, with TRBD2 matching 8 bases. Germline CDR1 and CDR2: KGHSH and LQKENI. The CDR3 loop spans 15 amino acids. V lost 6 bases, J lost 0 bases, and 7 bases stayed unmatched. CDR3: CASSPTSGSSYEQYF. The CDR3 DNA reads TGTGCCAGCTCTCCTACTAGCGGCAGCTCCTACGAGCAGTACTTC.

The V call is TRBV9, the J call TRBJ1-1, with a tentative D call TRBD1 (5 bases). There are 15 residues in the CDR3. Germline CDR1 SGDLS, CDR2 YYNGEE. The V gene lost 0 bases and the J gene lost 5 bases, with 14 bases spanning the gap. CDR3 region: CASSVVGSGGTEAFF. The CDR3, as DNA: TGTGCCAGCAGCGTAGTTGGCAGCGGGGGGACTGAAGCTTTCTTT.

CDR3 residues: CAIRVQSNYGYTF. In DNA, the CDR3 is TGTGCCATCAGGGTCCAGTCTAACTATGGCTACACCTTC. The chain carries TRBV10-3 and TRBJ1-2; D ambiguous. This CDR3 comprises 13 residues. The germline gives CDR1 ENHRY, CDR2 SYGVKD. V lost 6 bases to trimming and J lost 0 bases, with 8 bases between them.

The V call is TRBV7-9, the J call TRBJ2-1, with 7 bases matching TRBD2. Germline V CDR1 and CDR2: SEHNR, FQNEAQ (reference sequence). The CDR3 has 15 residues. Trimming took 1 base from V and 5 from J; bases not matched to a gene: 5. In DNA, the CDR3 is TGTGCCAGCAGCTTAGGAGCGGGATCCCACAATGAGCAGTTCTTC. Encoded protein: CASSLGAGSHNEQFF.

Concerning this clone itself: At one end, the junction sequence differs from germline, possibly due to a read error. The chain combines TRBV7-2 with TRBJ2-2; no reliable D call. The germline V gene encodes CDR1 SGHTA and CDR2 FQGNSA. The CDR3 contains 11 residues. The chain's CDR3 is CASSPTRELFF. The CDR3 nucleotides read TGTGCCAGCAGCCCCACCCGGGAGCTGTTTTTT.

The CDR3 spells CASSLGGSLKDTQYF. The CDR3, as DNA: TGTGCCAGCAGCTTAGGCGGGAGCTTAAAAGATACGCAGTATTTT. The chain carries TRBV7-9 and TRBJ2-3, with 7 positions matching TRBD2. The germline V gene has CDR1 SEHNR and CDR2 FQNEAQ (reference sequence). J lost 5 bases, V lost 1 base, and 6 bases had no gene match. CDR3 length: 15 amino acids.

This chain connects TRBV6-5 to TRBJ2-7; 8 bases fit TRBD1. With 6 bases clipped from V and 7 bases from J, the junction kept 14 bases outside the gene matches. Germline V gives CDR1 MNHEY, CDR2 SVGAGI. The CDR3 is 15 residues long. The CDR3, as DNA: TGTGCCAGCAGCCCACCAGGGACAGGTACAGTGGAGCAGTACTTC. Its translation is CASSPPGTGTVEQYF.

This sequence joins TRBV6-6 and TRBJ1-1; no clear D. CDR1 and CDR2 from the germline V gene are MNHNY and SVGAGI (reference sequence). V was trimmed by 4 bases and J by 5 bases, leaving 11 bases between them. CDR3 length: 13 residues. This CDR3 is CASSLTRVTEAFF. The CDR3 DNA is TGTGCCAGCAGTTTAACGCGGGTTACTGAAGCTTTCTTT.

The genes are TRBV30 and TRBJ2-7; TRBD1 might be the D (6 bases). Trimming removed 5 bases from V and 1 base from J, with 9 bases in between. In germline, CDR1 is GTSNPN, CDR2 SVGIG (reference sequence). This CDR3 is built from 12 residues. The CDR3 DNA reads TGTGCCTGGTCCAGGGGATCCTACGAGCAGTACTTC. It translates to CAWSRGSYEQYF. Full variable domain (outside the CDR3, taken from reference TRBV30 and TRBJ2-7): SQTIHQWPATLVQPVGSPLSLECTVEGTSNPNLYWYRQAAGRGLQLLFYSVGIGQISSEVPQNLSASRPQDRQFILSSKKLLLSDSGFYLCAWSRGSYEQYFGPGTRLTVT.

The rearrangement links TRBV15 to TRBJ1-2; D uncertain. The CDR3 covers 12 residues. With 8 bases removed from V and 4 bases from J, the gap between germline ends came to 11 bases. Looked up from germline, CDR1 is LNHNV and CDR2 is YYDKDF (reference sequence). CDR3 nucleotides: TGTGCCACCTTCGGTCAAGGCTATGGCTACACCTTC. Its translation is CATFGQGYGYTF.

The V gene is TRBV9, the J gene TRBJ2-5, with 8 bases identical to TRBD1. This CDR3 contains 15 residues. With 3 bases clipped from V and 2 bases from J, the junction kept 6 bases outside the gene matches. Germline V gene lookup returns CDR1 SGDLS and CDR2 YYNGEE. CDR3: CASSATGVNQETQYF. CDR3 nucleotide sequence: TGTGCCAGCAGCGCGACAGGGGTAAATCAAGAGACCCAGTACTTC.

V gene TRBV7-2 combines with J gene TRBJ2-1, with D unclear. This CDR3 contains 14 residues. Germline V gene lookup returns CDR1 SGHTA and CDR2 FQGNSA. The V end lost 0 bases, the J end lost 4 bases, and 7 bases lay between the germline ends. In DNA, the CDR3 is TGTGCCAGCAGCTTAGCGCTAGGGTACAATGAGCAGTTCTTC. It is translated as CASSLALGYNEQFF.

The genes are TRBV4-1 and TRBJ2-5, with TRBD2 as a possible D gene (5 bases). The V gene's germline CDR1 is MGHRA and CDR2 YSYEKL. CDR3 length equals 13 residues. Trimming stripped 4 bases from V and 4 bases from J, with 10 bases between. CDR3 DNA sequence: TGCGCCAGCAGCCGGCTAGGAGGAGAGACCCAGTACTTC. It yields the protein CASSRLGGETQYF.

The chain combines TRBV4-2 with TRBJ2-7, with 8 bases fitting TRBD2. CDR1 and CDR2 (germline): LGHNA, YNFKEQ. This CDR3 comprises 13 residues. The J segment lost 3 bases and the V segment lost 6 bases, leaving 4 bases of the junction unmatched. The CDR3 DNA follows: TGTGCCAGCAGTTACAGCGGGGGCTACGAGCAGTACTTC. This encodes CASSYSGGYEQYF.

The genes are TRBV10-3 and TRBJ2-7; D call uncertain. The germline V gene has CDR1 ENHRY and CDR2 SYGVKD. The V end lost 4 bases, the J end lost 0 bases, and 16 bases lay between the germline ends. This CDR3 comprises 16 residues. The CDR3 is CAISAKPPDGSYEQYF. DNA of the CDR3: TGTGCCATCAGTGCCAAACCCCCAGACGGCTCCTACGAGCAGTACTTC.

The CDR3 region is CASSFGWAGDEKLFF. The CDR3, as DNA: TGTGCCAGCAGCTTTGGGTGGGCAGGTGATGAAAAACTGTTTTTT. The rearrangement links TRBV7-9 to TRBJ1-4; D remains ambiguous. Germline values: CDR1 SEHNR, CDR2 FQNEAQ (reference sequence). V was trimmed by 3 bases and J by 6 bases, leaving 14 bases between them. The CDR3 has 15 amino acids.

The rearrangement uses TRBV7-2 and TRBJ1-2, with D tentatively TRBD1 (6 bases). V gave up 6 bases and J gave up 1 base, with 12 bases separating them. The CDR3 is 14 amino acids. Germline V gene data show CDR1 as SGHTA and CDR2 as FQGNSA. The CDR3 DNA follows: TGTGCCAGCAGACAGGGAGGGGTTAACTATGGCTACACCTTC. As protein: CASRQGGVNYGYTF. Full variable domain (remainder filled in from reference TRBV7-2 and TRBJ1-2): GAGVSQSPSNKVTEKGKDVELRCDPISGHTALYWYRQSLGQGLEFLIYFQGNSAPDKSGLPSDRFSAERTGGSVSTLTIQRTQQEDSAVYLCASRQGGVNYGYTFGSGTRLTVV.

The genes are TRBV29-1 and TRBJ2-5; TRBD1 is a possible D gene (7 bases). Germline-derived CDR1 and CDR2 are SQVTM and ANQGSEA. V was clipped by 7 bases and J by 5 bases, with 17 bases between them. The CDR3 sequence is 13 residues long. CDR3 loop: CSAPRQGGETQYF. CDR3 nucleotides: TGCAGCGCCCCTAGGCAGGGGGGTGAGACCCAGTACTTC.

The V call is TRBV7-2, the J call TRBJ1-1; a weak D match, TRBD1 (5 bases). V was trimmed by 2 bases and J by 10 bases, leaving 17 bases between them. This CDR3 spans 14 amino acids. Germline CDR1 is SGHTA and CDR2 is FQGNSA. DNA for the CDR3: TGTGCCAGCAGCTTACCAGTCGGGGCCGTGGGAGCTTTCTTT. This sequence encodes CASSLPVGAVGAFF.

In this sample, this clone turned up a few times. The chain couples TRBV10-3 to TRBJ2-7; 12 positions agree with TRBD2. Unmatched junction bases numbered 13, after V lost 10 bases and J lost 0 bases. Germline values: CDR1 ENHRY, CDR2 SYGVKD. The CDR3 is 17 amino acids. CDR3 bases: TGTGCCACCCGAGTGGGGGGACTAGCGGGCAACTCCTACGAGCAGTACTTC. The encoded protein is CATRVGGLAGNSYEQYF.